Reported below is one T cell receptor (beta chain). Its antigen is not identified. For TCR beta libraries, about 2 micrograms of genomic DNA were obtained from cryopreserved PBMCs. The targeted sequencing depth was 1 in 200,000 to 1 in 1 million T cells. Data came from immunoSEQ multiplex PCR; TCRdb stores just in-frame clones and leaves some out. The sample lists more than 30,000 clones; roughly two thirds were seen once. These data are taken from a study of cytotoxic CD8 clonotypes in ibrutinib-treated CLL. Whole-study context: Among the samples, the mean was about 260,000 productive templates and 85,000 to 100,000 productive rearrangements.

General study results and limits: At progression, clonality fell back toward baseline after rising at ibrutinib response.

There are 14 residues in the CDR3. Germline V CDR1 and CDR2: SGHDT, YYEEEE. Trimming shortened V by 4 bases and J by 0 bases, and 10 bases separated the two germline ends. Sample: PBMCs, taken before ibrutinib treatment. The clonotype comes from a human donor with chronic lymphocytic leukemia. This chain uses TRBV5-6 with TRBJ1-1, with D hard to call. The CDR3 nucleotides read TGTGCCAGCAGCGTGGTTAAGTTGAACACTGAAGCTTTCTTT. It yields the protein CASSVVKLNTEAFF.